This T cell receptor (beta chain) was profiled in a study of blood T cells in healthy people across ages. The germline V gene has CDR1 DFQATT and CDR2 SNEGSKA (reference sequence). CDR3 size: 14 residues. J lost 3 bases, V lost 6 bases, and 8 bases had no gene match. It was with a sample-barcoded 5' primer and a J-beta primer mix that a second PCR of roughly 6 to 11 cycles was run. TCRdb used MiXCR to reprocess the 5' RACE reads, holding one entry per CDR3 protein. The data show 900,000 to 950,000 distinct CDR3 sequences, with about 27% seen just once and 10% held by the top ten. This clonotype was detected a few times. These records were also assigned to another study, of T cells of mothers and their children.

Sequencing used blood. This chain joins TRBV20-1 and TRBJ1-2; 9 nucleotides line up with TRBD1. This sequence originates from a woman between 35 and 50 years old in good health. Here the CDR3 DNA reads TGCAGTGCCCCAACGGGACAGGGAGACTATGGCTACACCTTC. Translated, it gives CSAPTGQGDYGYTF.